This T cell receptor beta chain was recovered during a study of Graves' ophthalmopathy and Graves' hyperthyroidism. Someone took the PBMCs out of 10 ml of fresh peripheral blood. This clonotype occurred many times. The V gene's germline CDR1 is LNHDA and CDR2 SQIVND (reference sequence). The V and J ends lost 4 bases and 6 bases, in that order; junction bases with no gene match: 18. The CDR3 spans 19 residues. The authors amplified TCR beta CDR3 regions, and they did so from RNA transcripts for repertoire sequencing. RT-PCR was first run with HTBI primers, then multiplex PCR in a second round. MiXCR, run by TCRdb on the multiplex PCR reads, gives a single entry per CDR3 protein. Of about 370,000 distinct CDR3 sequences in the sample, around 19% were seen once.

The rearrangement uses TRBV19 and TRBJ2-5; 12 bases are a match to TRBD1. The sample taken for sequencing was peripheral blood. This clonotype originated in a woman aged 18-35 years with Graves' ophthalmopathy. This CDR3 is CASSTGTGGRNSLQQTQYF. The CDR3, as DNA: TGTGCCAGTAGTACCGGGACAGGGGGCCGAAATTCCCTTCAACAGACCCAGTACTTC.